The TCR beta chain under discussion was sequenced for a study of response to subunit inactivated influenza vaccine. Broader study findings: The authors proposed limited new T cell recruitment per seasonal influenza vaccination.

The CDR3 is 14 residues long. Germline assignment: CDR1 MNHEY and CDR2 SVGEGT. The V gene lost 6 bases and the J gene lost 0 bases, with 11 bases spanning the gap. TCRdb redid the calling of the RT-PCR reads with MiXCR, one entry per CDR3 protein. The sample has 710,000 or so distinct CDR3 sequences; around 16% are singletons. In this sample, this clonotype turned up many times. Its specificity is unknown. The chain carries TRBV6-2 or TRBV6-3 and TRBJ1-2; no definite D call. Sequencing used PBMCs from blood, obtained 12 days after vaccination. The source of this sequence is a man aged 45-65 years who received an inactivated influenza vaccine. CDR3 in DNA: TGTGCCAGCAGGCCTCTTGGATCTAACTATGGCTACACCTTC. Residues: CASRPLGSNYGYTF.